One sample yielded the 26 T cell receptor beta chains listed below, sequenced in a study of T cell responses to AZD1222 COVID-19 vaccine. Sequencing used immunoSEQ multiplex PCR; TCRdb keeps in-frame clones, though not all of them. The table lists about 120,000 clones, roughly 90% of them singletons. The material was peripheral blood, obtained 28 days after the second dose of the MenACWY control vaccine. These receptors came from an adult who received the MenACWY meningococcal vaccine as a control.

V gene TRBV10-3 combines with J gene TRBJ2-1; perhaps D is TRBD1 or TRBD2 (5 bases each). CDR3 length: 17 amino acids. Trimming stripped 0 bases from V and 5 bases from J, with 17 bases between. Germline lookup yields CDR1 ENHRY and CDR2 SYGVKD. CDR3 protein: CAISESNPRGRNNEQFF. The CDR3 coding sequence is TGTGCCATCAGTGAGTCGAATCCGAGGGGCCGCAACAATGAGCAGTTCTTC.

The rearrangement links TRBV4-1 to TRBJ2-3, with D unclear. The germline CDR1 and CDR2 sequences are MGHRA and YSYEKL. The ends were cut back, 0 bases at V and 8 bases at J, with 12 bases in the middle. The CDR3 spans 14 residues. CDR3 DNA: TGCGCCAGCAGCCAAGATTCGGGCCGGAGTACGCAGTATTTT. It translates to CASSQDSGRSTQYF.

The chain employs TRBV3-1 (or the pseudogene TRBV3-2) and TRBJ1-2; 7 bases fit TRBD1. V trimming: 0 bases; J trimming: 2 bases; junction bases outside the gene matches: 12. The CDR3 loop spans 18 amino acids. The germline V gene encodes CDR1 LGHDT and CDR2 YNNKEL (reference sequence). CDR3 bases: TGTGCCAGCAGCCAAGATTTGACGAACCGGGACAGAAACTATGGCTACACCTTC. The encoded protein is CASSQDLTNRDRNYGYTF.

CDR3 in DNA: TGTGCCAGTAGTATGAGAGGGACCGGAGCCCTCGACAATCAGCCCCAGCATTTT. Its translation: CASSMRGTGALDNQPQHF. The chain carries TRBV19 and TRBJ1-5; tentative D call: TRBD1 (5 bases). Trimming pared 3 bases from V and 3 bases from J, leaving 21 bases between. This CDR3 spans 18 amino acids. Germline CDR1 is LNHDA and CDR2 is SQIVND (reference sequence).

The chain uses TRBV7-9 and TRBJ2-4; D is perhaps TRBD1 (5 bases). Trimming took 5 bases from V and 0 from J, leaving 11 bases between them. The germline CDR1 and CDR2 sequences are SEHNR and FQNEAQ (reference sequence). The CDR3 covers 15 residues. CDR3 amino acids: CASSTPGLAKNIQYF. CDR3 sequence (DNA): TGTGCCAGCAGCACCCCAGGGTTAGCCAAAAACATTCAGTACTTC.

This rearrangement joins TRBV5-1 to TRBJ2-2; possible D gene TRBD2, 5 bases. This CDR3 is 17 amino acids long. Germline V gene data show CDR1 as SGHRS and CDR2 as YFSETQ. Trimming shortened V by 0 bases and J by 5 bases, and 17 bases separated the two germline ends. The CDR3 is CASSLGGSVGTTGELFF. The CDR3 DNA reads TGCGCCAGCAGCTTGGGAGGTAGCGTCGGAACGACCGGGGAGCTGTTTTTT.

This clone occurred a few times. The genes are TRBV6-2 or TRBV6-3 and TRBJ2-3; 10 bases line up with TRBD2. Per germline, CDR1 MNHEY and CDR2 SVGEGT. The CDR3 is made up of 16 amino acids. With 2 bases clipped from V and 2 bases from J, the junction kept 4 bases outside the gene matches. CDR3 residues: CASSYNSGRSTDTQYF. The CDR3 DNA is TGTGCCAGCAGTTACAATAGCGGGAGGTCCACAGATACGCAGTATTTT.

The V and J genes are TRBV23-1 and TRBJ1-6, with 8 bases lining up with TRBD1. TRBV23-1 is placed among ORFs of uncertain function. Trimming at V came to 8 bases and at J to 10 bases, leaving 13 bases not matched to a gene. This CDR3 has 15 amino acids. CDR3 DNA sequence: TGCGCCAGCGGAGTCAGGGGGCATCGGAACTCACCCCTCCACTTT. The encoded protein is CASGVRGHRNSPLHF.

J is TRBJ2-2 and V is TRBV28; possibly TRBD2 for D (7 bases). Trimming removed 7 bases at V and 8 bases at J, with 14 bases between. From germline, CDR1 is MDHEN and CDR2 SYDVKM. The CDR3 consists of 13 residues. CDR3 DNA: TGTGCCAGCACCCCCGGGGGGCTGGGGGAGCTGTTTTTT. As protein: CASTPGGLGELFF.

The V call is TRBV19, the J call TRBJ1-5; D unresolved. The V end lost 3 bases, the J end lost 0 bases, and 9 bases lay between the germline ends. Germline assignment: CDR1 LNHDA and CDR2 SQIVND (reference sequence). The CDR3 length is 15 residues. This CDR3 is CASSISEYSNQPQHF. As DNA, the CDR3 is TGTGCCAGTAGTATCAGCGAATATAGCAATCAGCCCCAGCATTTT.

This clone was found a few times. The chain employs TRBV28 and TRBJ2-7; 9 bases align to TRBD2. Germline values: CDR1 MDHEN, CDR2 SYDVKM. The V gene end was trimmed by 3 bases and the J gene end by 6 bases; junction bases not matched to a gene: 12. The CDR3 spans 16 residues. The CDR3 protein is CASSFGGRVPFCEQYF. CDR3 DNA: TGTGCCAGCAGTTTCGGCGGGAGGGTCCCTTTTTGCGAGCAGTACTTC.

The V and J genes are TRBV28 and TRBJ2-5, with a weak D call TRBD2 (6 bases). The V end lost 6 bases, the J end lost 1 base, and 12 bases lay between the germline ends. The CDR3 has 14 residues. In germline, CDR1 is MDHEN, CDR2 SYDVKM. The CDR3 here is CASRAGRRQETQYF. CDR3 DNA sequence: TGTGCCAGCAGGGCGGGACGCCGCCAAGAGACCCAGTACTTC.

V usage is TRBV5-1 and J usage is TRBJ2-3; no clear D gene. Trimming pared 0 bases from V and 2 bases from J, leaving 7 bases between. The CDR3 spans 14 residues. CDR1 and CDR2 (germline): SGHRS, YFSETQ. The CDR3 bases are TGCGCCAGCAGCTTGGGGGGATTCACAGATACGCAGTATTTT. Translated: CASSLGGFTDTQYF.

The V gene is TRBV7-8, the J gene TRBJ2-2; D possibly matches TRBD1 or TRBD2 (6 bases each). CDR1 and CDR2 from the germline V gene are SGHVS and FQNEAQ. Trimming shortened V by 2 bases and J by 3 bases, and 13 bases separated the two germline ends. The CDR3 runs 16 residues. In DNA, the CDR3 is TGTGCCAGCAGCTTAACGCGGGACACCTACACCGGGGAGCTGTTTTTT. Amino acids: CASSLTRDTYTGELFF.

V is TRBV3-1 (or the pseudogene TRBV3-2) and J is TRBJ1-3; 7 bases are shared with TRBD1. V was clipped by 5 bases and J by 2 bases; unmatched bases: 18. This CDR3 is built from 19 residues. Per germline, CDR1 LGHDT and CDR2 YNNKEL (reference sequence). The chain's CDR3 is CASSNSTRQGNSAGNTIYF. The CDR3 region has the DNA TGTGCCAGCAGCAACAGCACGAGACAGGGCAATTCGGCTGGAAACACCATATATTTT.

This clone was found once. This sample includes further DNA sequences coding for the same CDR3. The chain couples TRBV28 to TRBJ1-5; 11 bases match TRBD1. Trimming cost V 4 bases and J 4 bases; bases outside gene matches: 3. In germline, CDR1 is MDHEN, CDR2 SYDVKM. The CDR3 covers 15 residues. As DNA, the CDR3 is TGTGCCAGCAGTTCGGGACAGGGGGGAAATCAGCCCCAGCATTTT. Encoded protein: CASSSGQGGNQPQHF.

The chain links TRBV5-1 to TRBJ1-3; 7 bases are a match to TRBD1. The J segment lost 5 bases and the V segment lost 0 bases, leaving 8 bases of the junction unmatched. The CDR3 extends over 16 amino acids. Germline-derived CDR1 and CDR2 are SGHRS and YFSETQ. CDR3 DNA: TGCGCCAGCAGCTTGGGGGAGCTACAGGGGAGAAACACCATATATTTT. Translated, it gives CASSLGELQGRNTIYF.

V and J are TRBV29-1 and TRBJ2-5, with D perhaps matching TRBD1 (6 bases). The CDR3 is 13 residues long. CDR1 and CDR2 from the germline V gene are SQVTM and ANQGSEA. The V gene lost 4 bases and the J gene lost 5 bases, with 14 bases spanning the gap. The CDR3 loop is CSVGDRPRETQYF. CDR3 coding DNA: TGCAGCGTTGGCGACAGGCCTAGGGAGACCCAGTACTTC.

Here the CDR3 reads CASSEGTEYEQYV. The CDR3 DNA reads TGTGCCAGCAGTGAAGGGACAGAATACGAGCAGTACGTC. The J gene is TRBJ2-7, the V gene TRBV6-1, with D maybe TRBD1 (6 bases). Per germline, CDR1 MNHNS and CDR2 SASEGT. The CDR3 runs 13 residues. V was clipped by 1 base and J by 4 bases, with 8 bases between them.

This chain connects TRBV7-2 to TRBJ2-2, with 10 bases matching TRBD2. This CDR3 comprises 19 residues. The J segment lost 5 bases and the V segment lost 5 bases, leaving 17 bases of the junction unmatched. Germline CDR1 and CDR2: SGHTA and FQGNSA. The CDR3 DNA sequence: TGTGCCAGCAGCCCCCGGGCTAGCGGGAGTGTGGGGGCGACCGGGGAGCTGTTTTTT. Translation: CASSPRASGSVGATGELFF.

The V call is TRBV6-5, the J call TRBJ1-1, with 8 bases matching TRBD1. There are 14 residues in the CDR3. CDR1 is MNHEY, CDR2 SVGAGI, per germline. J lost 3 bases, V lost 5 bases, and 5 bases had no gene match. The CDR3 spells CASSPGGAYTEAFF. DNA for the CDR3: TGTGCCAGCAGTCCAGGGGGCGCTTACACTGAAGCTTTCTTT.

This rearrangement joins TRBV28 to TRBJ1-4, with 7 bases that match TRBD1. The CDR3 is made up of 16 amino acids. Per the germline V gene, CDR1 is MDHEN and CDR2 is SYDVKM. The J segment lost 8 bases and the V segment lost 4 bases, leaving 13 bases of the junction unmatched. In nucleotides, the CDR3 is TGTGCCAGCAGTTCAATCTACAGGGGAGAGGGGGAAAAACTGTTTTTT. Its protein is CASSSIYRGEGEKLFF. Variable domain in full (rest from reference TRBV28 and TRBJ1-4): DVKVTQSSRYLVKRTGEKVFLECVQDMDHENMFWYRQDPGLGLRLIYFSYDVKMKEKGDIPEGYSVSREKKERFSLILESASTNQTSMYLCASSSIYRGEGEKLFFGSGTQLSVL.

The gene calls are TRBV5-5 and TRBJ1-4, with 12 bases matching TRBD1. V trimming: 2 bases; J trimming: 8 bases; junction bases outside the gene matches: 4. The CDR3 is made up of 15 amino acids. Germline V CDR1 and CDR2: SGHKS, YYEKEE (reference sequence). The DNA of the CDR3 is TGTGCCAGCAGCTTCTCCGGGACAGGGGGCGAAAAACTGTTTTTT. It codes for CASSFSGTGGEKLFF.

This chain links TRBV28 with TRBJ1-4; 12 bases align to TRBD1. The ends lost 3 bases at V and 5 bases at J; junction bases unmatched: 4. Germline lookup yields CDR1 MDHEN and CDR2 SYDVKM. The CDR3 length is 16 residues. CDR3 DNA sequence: TGTGCCAGCAGTTTGGGACAGGGGGCGCGGAATGAAAAACTGTTTTTT. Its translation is CASSLGQGARNEKLFF.

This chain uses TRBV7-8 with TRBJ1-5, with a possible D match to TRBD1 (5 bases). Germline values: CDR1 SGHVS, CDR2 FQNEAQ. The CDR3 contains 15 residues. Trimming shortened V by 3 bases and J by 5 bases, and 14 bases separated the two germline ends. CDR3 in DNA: TGTGCCAGCAGCTTGTTGACAGAACCCTATCAGCCCCAGCATTTT. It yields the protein CASSLLTEPYQPQHF. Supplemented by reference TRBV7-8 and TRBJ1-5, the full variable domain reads GAGVSQSPRYKVAKRGQDVALRCDPISGHVSLFWYQQALGQGPEFLTYFQNEAQLDKSGLPSDRFFAERPEGSVSTLKIQRTQQEDSAVYLCASSLLTEPYQPQHFGDGTRLSIL.

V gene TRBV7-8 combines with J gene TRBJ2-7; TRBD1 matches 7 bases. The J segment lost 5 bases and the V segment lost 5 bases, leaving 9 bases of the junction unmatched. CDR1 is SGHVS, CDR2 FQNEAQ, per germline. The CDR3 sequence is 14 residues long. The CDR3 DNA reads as TGTGCCAGCAGCCTCAATAGACAGGGCAACGAGCAGTACTTC. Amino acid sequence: CASSLNRQGNEQYF.